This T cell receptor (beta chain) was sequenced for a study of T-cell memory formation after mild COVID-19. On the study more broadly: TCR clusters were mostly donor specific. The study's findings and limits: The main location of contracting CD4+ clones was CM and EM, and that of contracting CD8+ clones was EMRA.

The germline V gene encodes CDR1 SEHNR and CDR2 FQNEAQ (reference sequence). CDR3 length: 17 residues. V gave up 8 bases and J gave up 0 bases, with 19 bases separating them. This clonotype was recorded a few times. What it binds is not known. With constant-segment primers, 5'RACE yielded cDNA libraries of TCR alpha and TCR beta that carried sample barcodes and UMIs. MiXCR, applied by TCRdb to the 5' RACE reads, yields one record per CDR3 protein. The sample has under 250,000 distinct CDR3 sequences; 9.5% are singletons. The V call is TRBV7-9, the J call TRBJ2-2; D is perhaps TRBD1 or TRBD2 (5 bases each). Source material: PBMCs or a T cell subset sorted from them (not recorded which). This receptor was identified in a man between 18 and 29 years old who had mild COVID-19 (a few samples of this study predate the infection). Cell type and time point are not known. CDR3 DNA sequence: TGTGCCAGCGGCTCCGGGGCTATGGGATCGAACACCGGGGAGCTGTTTTTT. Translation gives CASGSGAMGSNTGELFF.